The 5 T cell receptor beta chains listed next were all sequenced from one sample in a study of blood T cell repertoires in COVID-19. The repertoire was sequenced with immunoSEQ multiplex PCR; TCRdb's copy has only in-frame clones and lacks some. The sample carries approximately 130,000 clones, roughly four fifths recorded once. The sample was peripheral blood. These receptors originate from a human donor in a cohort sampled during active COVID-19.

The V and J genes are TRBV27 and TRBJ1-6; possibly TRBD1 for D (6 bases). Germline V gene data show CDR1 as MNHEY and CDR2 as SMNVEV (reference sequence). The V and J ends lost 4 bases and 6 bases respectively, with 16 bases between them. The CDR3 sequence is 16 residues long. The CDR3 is CASSSTSGGRNSPLHF. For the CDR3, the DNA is TGTGCCAGCAGTTCTACATCCGGGGGGCGTAATTCACCCCTCCACTTT.

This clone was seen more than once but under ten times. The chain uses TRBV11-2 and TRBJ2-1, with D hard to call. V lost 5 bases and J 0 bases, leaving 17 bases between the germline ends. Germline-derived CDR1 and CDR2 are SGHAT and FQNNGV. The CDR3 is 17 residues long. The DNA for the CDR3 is TGTGCCAGCAGCCCAAAGCGACGGCTAAGCTCCTACAATGAGCAGTTCTTC. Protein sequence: CASSPKRRLSSYNEQFF.

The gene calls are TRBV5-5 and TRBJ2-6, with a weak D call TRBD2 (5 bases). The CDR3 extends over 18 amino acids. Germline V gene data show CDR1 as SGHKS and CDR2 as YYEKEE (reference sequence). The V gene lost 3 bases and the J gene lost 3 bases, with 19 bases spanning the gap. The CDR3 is CASSSDLTGWVGANVLTF. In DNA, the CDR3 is TGTGCCAGCAGCTCGGACTTGACGGGGTGGGTTGGGGCCAACGTCCTGACTTTC.

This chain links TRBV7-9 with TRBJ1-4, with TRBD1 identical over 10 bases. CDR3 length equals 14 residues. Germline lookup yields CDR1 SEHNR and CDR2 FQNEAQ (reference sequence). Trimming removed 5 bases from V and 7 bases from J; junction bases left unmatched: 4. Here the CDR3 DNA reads TGTGCCAGCAGCCGCGGGACAGGGGTTGAAAAACTGTTTTTT. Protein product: CASSRGTGVEKLFF.

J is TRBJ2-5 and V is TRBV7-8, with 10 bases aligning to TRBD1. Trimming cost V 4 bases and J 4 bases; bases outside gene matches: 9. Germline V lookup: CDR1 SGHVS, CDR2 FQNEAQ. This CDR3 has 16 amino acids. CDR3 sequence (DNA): TGTGCCAGCAGCTGGGGGGGACAGGGGCGGGCAGAGACCCAGTACTTC. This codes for CASSWGGQGRAETQYF.